These 21 T cell receptor beta chains came from one sample sequenced in a study of identical twins. TCRdb used MiXCR to reprocess the 5' RACE reads, holding one entry per CDR3 protein. This sample yields more than 1.5 million distinct CDR3 sequences, of which under 35% are seen a single time; approximately 0.25% belongs to the top ten. The material sequenced was cord blood. The receptors were sampled from a newborn girl in good health.

This clonotype was detected only a few times. The chain uses TRBV10-3 and TRBJ2-1; TRBD1 agrees at 7 bases. Germline CDR1 is ENHRY and CDR2 is SYGVKD. The trim removed 6 bases at V and 7 bases at J, leaving 6 bases unmatched. This CDR3 contains 13 residues. The CDR3 sequence: CAISFDRANEQFF. CDR3 in DNA: TGTGCCATCAGCTTCGACAGGGCTAATGAGCAGTTCTTC.

This clonotype was counted many times. This rearrangement joins TRBV6-5 to TRBJ2-4; 7 bases fit TRBD2. The CDR3 totals 14 residues. The V gene end was trimmed by 4 bases and the J gene end by 8 bases; junction bases not matched to a gene: 8. Germline assignment: CDR1 MNHEY and CDR2 SVGAGI. CDR3 coding DNA: TGTGCCAGCAGTTTTGACGGGAGCGGGGACATTCAGTACTTC. As protein: CASSFDGSGDIQYF.

This clonotype was detected only a few times. The V and J genes are TRBV6-1 and TRBJ1-5; D gene uncertain. The CDR3 has 13 residues. V was shortened by 6 bases and J by 2 bases, with 8 bases between the two germline ends. Germline loops: CDR1 MNHNS, CDR2 SASEGT. The CDR3 is CASRLLGNQPQHF. CDR3 nucleotide sequence: TGTGCCAGCAGGCTTCTTGGCAATCAGCCCCAGCATTTT.

This clonotype was picked up a small number of times. V usage is TRBV5-1 and J usage is TRBJ2-7, with 9 bases fitting TRBD2. The CDR3 runs to 16 residues. V gave up 1 base and J gave up 2 bases; unmatched junction bases: 7. Germline V lookup: CDR1 SGHRS, CDR2 YFSETQ. The CDR3, as DNA: TGCGCCAGCAGCTTGATACTGACTAGCGGCCCCTACGAGCAGTACTTC. Encoded protein: CASSLILTSGPYEQYF.

The sample holds many counts of this clonotype. The rearrangement links TRBV5-1 to TRBJ2-5; TRBD2 matches 7 bases. From germline, CDR1 is SGHRS and CDR2 YFSETQ. Losses at the gene ends were 3 bases for V and 3 bases for J; bases not matched to a gene: 2. CDR3 length equals 13 residues. The CDR3 loop is CASSSLAEETQYF. CDR3 in DNA: TGCGCCAGCAGCTCTCTAGCGGAAGAGACCCAGTACTTC. Full variable domain (remainder filled in from reference TRBV5-1 and TRBJ2-5): KAGVTQTPRYLIKTRGQQVTLSCSPISGHRSVSWYQQTPGQGLQFLFEYFSETQRNKGNFPGRFSGRQFSNSRSEMNVSTLELGDSALYLCASSSLAEETQYFGPGTRLLVL.

This clonotype was seen a handful of times. The chain combines TRBV18 with TRBJ2-1, with D possibly TRBD2 on 5 matching bases. The CDR3 runs to 15 residues. Trimming removed 3 bases at V and 3 bases at J, with 12 bases between. Germline V gene lookup returns CDR1 KGHSH and CDR2 LQKENI. Written as DNA, the CDR3 is TGTGCCAGCTCACCCGGGGAGAGCTTCTACAATGAGCAGTTCTTC. It specifies CASSPGESFYNEQFF.

The table lists this clonotype with a few counts. The CDR3 is CASSHRRLAEMISSYNEQYF. The DNA of the CDR3 is TGTGCCAGCAGCCACCGGAGACTAGCGGAGATGATTAGCTCCTACAATGAGCAGTACTTC. The chain couples TRBV7-2 to TRBJ2-1, with 9 bases lining up with TRBD2. The J call may be faulty, since TRBJ2-7 better matches the DNA end. The CDR3 is made up of 20 amino acids. The germline V gene encodes CDR1 SGHTA and CDR2 FQGNSA.

The CDR3 here is CASSYSAREGRTEAFF. The CDR3 region has the DNA TGTGCCAGCAGTTACTCGGCAAGGGAAGGGCGCACTGAAGCTTTCTTT. The genes are TRBV6-7 and TRBJ1-1; D uncertain. TRBV6-7 falls under the ORF class, with uncertain function. V lost 0 bases and J 4 bases, leaving 15 bases between the germline ends. CDR3 size: 16 residues.

This chain joins TRBV20-1 and TRBJ1-2; D is unresolved. The CDR3 has 16 residues. The germline V gene has CDR1 DFQATT and CDR2 SNEGSKA (reference sequence). V was shortened by 0 bases and J by 0 bases, with 14 bases between the two germline ends. The CDR3 here is CSARDKRYGPNYGYTF. CDR3 nucleotides: TGCAGTGCTAGAGATAAGCGGTACGGCCCTAACTATGGCTACACCTTC.

The genes are TRBV12-3 or TRBV12-4 and TRBJ2-3, with 11 bases identical to TRBD2. V lost 0 bases and J lost 4; bases outside the gene matches: 9. This CDR3 contains 18 residues. CDR3 protein: CASSLATYSGGAADTQYF. The CDR3 DNA sequence: TGTGCCAGCAGTTTAGCGACTTATAGCGGGGGGGCAGCAGATACGCAGTATTTT.

This chain links TRBV10-2 with TRBJ2-5; TRBD2 matches at 9 bases. Trimming at V came to 3 bases and at J to 9 bases, leaving 2 bases not matched to a gene. Per the germline V gene, CDR1 is WSHSY and CDR2 is SAAADI. This CDR3 has 12 residues. CDR3: CASSERLAAQYF. For the CDR3, the DNA is TGCGCCAGCAGTGAACGACTAGCGGCCCAGTACTTC.

V and J are TRBV5-1 and TRBJ2-3; perhaps TRBD2 as D (5 bases). The CDR3 covers 16 residues. Germline assignment: CDR1 SGHRS and CDR2 YFSETQ. V was trimmed by 3 bases and J by 6 bases, leaving 20 bases between them. The CDR3 loop reads CASSSLRTAGSDTQYF. CDR3 bases: TGCGCCAGCAGCTCCCTCCGGACTGCTGGTTCCGATACGCAGTATTTT.

The sample holds many counts of this clonotype. This rearrangement joins TRBV4-2 to TRBJ2-7, with 10 bases matching TRBD2. V shed 0 bases, J shed 3 bases, and the junction held 2 bases outside the gene matches. Per germline, CDR1 LGHNA and CDR2 YNFKEQ. The CDR3 extends over 15 amino acids. CDR3 coding DNA: TGTGCCAGCAGCCAAGATTCTAGCGGGGGCTACGAGCAGTACTTC. It yields the protein CASSQDSSGGYEQYF.

This clonotype was detected only a few times. The rearrangement joins TRBV25-1 to TRBJ2-7; maybe TRBD1 (5 bases). The CDR3 is 14 amino acids. V was pared by 1 base and J by 5 bases, with 12 bases between. Germline V gene data show CDR1 as MGHDK and CDR2 as SYGVNS. The CDR3 spells CASSEWGSQDEQYF. DNA for the CDR3: TGTGCCAGCAGTGAATGGGGCAGCCAGGACGAGCAGTACTTC.

The genes are TRBV4-1 and TRBJ2-5; weak D call: TRBD1 (5 bases). V lost 4 bases to trimming and J lost 7 bases, with 16 bases between them. CDR1 MGHRA and CDR2 YSYEKL come from the germline V gene. The CDR3 has 14 residues. The CDR3 coding sequence is TGCGCCAGCAGCCCTGGAGCAGGGCTGGCGACCCAGTACTTC. This translates into CASSPGAGLATQYF.

The count of this clonotype is one. The chain carries TRBV5-5 and TRBJ1-4, with 9 positions matching TRBD1. The germline V gene encodes CDR1 SGHKS and CDR2 YYEKEE (reference sequence). This CDR3 is built from 17 residues. The V gene end was trimmed by 3 bases and the J gene end by 0 bases; junction bases not matched to a gene: 6. The CDR3 reads CASSWTGAGATNEKLFF. The CDR3 nucleotides read TGTGCCAGCAGCTGGACAGGGGCGGGGGCAACTAATGAAAAACTGTTTTTT.

This clonotype was found a few times. This rearrangement joins TRBV7-9 to TRBJ1-2; unclear D gene. The CDR3 totals 14 residues. Trimming took 6 bases from V and 8 from J, leaving 19 bases between them. The germline gives CDR1 SEHNR, CDR2 FQNEAQ (reference sequence). The CDR3 DNA is TGTGCCAGCAGTCGTCAGGCGGGAGAAGGAGGCTACACCTTC. This sequence encodes CASSRQAGEGGYTF. Supplemented by reference TRBV7-9 and TRBJ1-2, the full variable domain reads DTGVSQNPRHKITKRGQNVTFRCDPISEHNRLYWYRQTLGQGPEFLTYFQNEAQLEKSRLLSDRFSAERPKGSFSTLEIQRTEQGDSAMYLCASSRQAGEGGYTFGSGTRLTVV.

As to this clonotype: This could be a read error, since a much larger clone is one nucleotide away. The DNA for the CDR3 is TGCAGCGTTGAAGAGGGACCCCCTTACAATGGGCAGTTCTTC. Its protein product is CSVEEGPPYNGQFF. The genes are TRBV29-1 and TRBJ2-1; either TRBD1 or TRBD2 may supply D (5 bases each). Germline V gene data show CDR1 as SQVTM and CDR2 as ANQGSEA. The CDR3 is 14 amino acids.

The rearrangement uses TRBV7-9 and TRBJ1-1; D gene ambiguous. The CDR3 length is 15 residues. Per the germline V gene, CDR1 is SEHNR and CDR2 is FQNEAQ (reference sequence). Trimming left V 1 base short and J 3 bases short, with 12 bases between. CDR3 region: CASSLEGLKDTEAFF. The CDR3 coding sequence is TGTGCCAGCAGCTTAGAAGGGCTCAAGGACACTGAAGCTTTCTTT.

In its sample, this clonotype was seen a few times. The chain joins TRBV6-2 or TRBV6-3 to TRBJ2-7, with 8 bases matching TRBD1. The CDR3 spans 14 residues. V trimming: 6 bases; J trimming: 2 bases; junction bases outside the gene matches: 6. Germline CDR1 reads MNHEY; CDR2 reads SVGEGT. The chain's CDR3 is CASSYRTGTYEQYF. In nucleotides, the CDR3 is TGTGCCAGCAGCTATAGGACAGGGACCTACGAGCAGTACTTC.

A few counts support this clonotype. The rearrangement links TRBV6-6 to TRBJ2-5, with D perhaps TRBD1 (5 bases). This CDR3 is built from 13 residues. Germline values: CDR1 MNHNY, CDR2 SVGAGI (reference sequence). V was cut by 7 bases and J by 11 bases, with 20 bases left in between. As DNA, the CDR3 is TGTGCCAGCAAGGACACGGGCGCCAATGAGCAGTACTTC. Its protein is CASKDTGANEQYF.